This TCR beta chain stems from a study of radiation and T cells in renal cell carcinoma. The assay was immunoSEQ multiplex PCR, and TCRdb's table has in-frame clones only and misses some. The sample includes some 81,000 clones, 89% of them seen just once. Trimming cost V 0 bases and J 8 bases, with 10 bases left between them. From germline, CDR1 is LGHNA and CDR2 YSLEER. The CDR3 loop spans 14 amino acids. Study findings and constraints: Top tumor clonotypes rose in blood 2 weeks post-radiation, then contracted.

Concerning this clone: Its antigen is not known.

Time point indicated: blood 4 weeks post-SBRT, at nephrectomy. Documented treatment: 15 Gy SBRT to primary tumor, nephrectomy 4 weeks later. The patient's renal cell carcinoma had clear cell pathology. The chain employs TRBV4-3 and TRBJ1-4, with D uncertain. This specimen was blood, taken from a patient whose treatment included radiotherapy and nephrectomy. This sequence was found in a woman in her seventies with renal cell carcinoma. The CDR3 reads CASSQDWAKEKLFF. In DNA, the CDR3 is TGCGCCAGCAGCCAAGACTGGGCGAAAGAAAAACTGTTTTTT.